This T cell receptor (beta chain) was found in a study of T cell repertoires in cytomegalovirus infection. Study findings and constraints: The response measured ex vivo was dominated by TCR beta clonotypes (HLA-C-restricted and CMV-specific).

There are a few counts of this clonotype. What it binds is not known. TCRdb analysed the reads with MiXCR anew, one entry per CDR3 protein. The sample holds about 830,000 distinct CDR3 sequences, roughly 33% seen once. With 0 bases clipped from V and 5 bases from J, the junction kept 12 bases outside the gene matches. The CDR3 length is 17 residues. Germline values: CDR1 SQVTM, CDR2 ANQGSEA. V gene TRBV29-1 combines with J gene TRBJ2-1, with 8 bases that match TRBD2. The clonotype comes from a human donor in good health (CMV status not recorded). Some clones in this sample may be carry-over from other donors' samples. Sequenced material: cultured CD8+ T cells from PBMCs, taken from culture after CMV antigen stimulation. CDR3 region: CSVEDQDGGGWDNEQFF. DNA for the CDR3: TGCAGCGTTGAAGATCAGGATGGCGGGGGGTGGGACAATGAGCAGTTCTTC.